A single sample gave rise to the 25 T cell receptor beta chains below, sequenced in a study of cytomegalovirus exposure and HLA in healthy donors. TCRdb's table, derived via immunoSEQ multiplex PCR, lists solely in-frame clones and lacks some. The data show about 180,000 clones, approximately 81% seen once. Sequenced input: PBMCs. The receptors were gathered from a man aged 18 to 30 in good health and CMV-seropositive.

The CDR3 loop reads CASSPWTPEQYF. The CDR3 DNA is TGTGCCAGCAGCCCGTGGACACCCGAGCAGTACTTC. J is TRBJ2-7 and V is TRBV11-3, with D possibly being TRBD1 (5 bases). V lost 5 bases and J 6 bases, leaving 11 bases between the germline ends. The CDR3 sequence is 12 residues long. The germline V gene has CDR1 SGHNT and CDR2 YENEEA.

V gene TRBV11-3 combines with J gene TRBJ2-1; the D gene is possibly TRBD2 (5 bases). The CDR3 length is 15 residues. V was cut by 2 bases and J by 0 bases, with 8 bases left in between. CDR1 is SGHNT and CDR2 is YENEEA in the germline V gene. The CDR3 DNA sequence: TGTGCCAGCAGCTTACTTCGGGGCTCCTACAATGAGCAGTTCTTC. This gives the protein CASSLLRGSYNEQFF. The full variable domain, its missing parts supplied by reference TRBV11-3 and TRBJ2-1, is EAGVVQSPRYKIIEKKQPVAFWCNPISGHNTLYWYLQNLGQGPELLIRYENEEAVDDSQLPKDRFSAERLKGVDSTLKIQPAELGDSAVYLCASSLLRGSYNEQFFGPGTRLTVL.

The table lists this clone with a count of one. The chain is built from TRBV7-3 and TRBJ2-5; D might be TRBD2 (6 bases). The CDR3 runs to 16 residues. Germline loops: CDR1 SGHTA, CDR2 FQGTGA. V was trimmed by 2 bases and J by 2 bases, leaving 15 bases between them. The CDR3 region is CASSLDGSGGQETQYF. CDR3 nucleotide sequence: TGTGCCAGCAGCTTAGACGGATCCGGGGGACAAGAGACCCAGTACTTC.

This chain connects TRBV28 to TRBJ2-7; D gene ambiguous. From germline, CDR1 is MDHEN and CDR2 SYDVKM. Trimming removed 2 bases at V and 0 bases at J, with 14 bases between. This CDR3 is built from 16 residues. CDR3 residues: CASSLGPSRASYEQYF. The CDR3, as DNA: TGTGCCAGCAGTTTAGGTCCGAGCCGCGCCTCCTACGAGCAGTACTTC.

This sequence joins TRBV30 and TRBJ1-6, with D tentatively TRBD1 (5 bases). The ends were cut back, 5 bases at V and 4 bases at J, with 9 bases in the middle. CDR3 length equals 13 residues. From germline, CDR1 is GTSNPN and CDR2 SVGIG (reference sequence). CDR3 protein: CAWATEYNSPLHF. The CDR3 bases are TGTGCCTGGGCGACAGAGTATAATTCACCCCTCCACTTT.

This chain connects TRBV4-2 to TRBJ2-3; 9 nucleotides line up with TRBD2. Losses at the gene ends were 0 bases for V and 2 bases for J; bases not matched to a gene: 3. The CDR3 runs to 16 residues. Germline V CDR1 and CDR2: LGHNA, YNFKEQ. Here the CDR3 DNA reads TGTGCCAGCAGCCAAGATGGCGGGAGGGTCACAGATACGCAGTATTTT. Protein product: CASSQDGGRVTDTQYF.

The chain combines TRBV6-1 with TRBJ1-3; tentatively, D is TRBD1 (5 bases). The CDR3 has 15 amino acids. The V gene lost 3 bases and the J gene lost 4 bases, with 13 bases spanning the gap. The germline V gene encodes CDR1 MNHNS and CDR2 SASEGT. The CDR3 loop reads CASSDLPGHGNTIYF. DNA of the CDR3: TGTGCCAGCAGTGATCTGCCAGGGCACGGAAACACCATATATTTT.

This clone was found a few times. V gene TRBV30 combines with J gene TRBJ2-2; 7 bases line up with TRBD2. Germline V CDR1 and CDR2: GTSNPN, SVGIG (reference sequence). The length of the CDR3 is 13 residues. V was clipped by 2 bases and J by 6 bases; unmatched bases: 3. CDR3 protein: CAWSRRESGELFF. The CDR3 coding sequence is TGTGCCTGGAGTCGGCGGGAGTCCGGGGAGCTGTTTTTT.

The genes are TRBV27 and TRBJ2-7, with D possibly matching TRBD2 (5 bases). Germline-derived CDR1 and CDR2 are MNHEY and SMNVEV (reference sequence). V was pared by 3 bases and J by 5 bases, with 5 bases between. The CDR3 is made up of 11 amino acids. CDR3 in DNA: TGTGCCAGCAGTTTCGGGGACGAGCAGTACTTC. It encodes CASSFGDEQYF.

The V and J genes are TRBV9 and TRBJ1-2; possibly TRBD1 for D (5 bases). The germline CDR1 and CDR2 sequences are SGDLS and YYNGEE. Trimming left V 3 bases short and J 7 bases short, with 19 bases between. The CDR3 contains 15 residues. CDR3 nucleotides: TGTGCCAGCAGCGGGGGGGACGAGGGGTACTCTGGCTACACCTTC. This gives the protein CASSGGDEGYSGYTF.

The chain employs TRBV5-1 and TRBJ2-7, with D maybe TRBD2 (5 bases). The germline gives CDR1 SGHRS, CDR2 YFSETQ. The V end lost 0 bases, the J end lost 3 bases, and 19 bases lay between the germline ends. CDR3 size: 17 residues. CDR3: CASSLGGLLGGHYEQYF. CDR3 nucleotides: TGCGCCAGCAGCTTGGGCGGGCTGTTGGGCGGGCACTACGAGCAGTACTTC.

This chain joins TRBV6-5 and TRBJ1-2; tentatively, D is TRBD1 (6 bases). Trimming cost V 2 bases and J 2 bases, with 12 bases left between them. Looked up from germline, CDR1 is MNHEY and CDR2 is SVGAGI. CDR3 length: 15 residues. CDR3 DNA: TGTGCCAGCAGTTACGACTCAGGACAGAACTATGGCTACACCTTC. Its protein product is CASSYDSGQNYGYTF.

The J gene is TRBJ1-5, the V gene TRBV4-1; 9 nucleotides match TRBD1. V dropped 4 bases and J dropped 6; count of bases not matched to a gene: 13. The CDR3 covers 17 residues. Germline loops: CDR1 MGHRA, CDR2 YSYEKL. CDR3 nucleotides: TGCGCCAGCAGCCTAACACCGGGACAGGGCATCGGTCAGCCCCAGCATTTT. This sequence encodes CASSLTPGQGIGQPQHF.

The V gene is TRBV7-9, the J gene TRBJ1-5; D is ambiguous. Germline loops: CDR1 SEHNR, CDR2 FQNEAQ (reference sequence). This CDR3 comprises 17 residues. Deletions cut 1 base from V and 4 bases from J, with 17 bases between. CDR3 sequence (DNA): TGTGCCAGCAGCTTAGGCCGTGATTCAGGTCGAAATCAGCCCCAGCATTTT. Its protein product is CASSLGRDSGRNQPQHF.

The count of this clone is one. V usage is TRBV14 and J usage is TRBJ2-1; 7 positions match TRBD2. In germline, CDR1 is SGHDN, CDR2 FVKESK. The CDR3 contains 18 residues. Trimming cost V 0 bases and J 1 base; bases outside gene matches: 9. The CDR3 coding sequence is TGTGCCAGCAGCCAAGATTCGGGACTAAGGCCTTCCTACAATGAGCAGTTCTTC. This gives the protein CASSQDSGLRPSYNEQFF.

CDR3 sequence reads: CASSRQGADEQYF. The CDR3 DNA sequence: TGTGCCAGCAGTCGACAGGGGGCGGACGAGCAGTACTTC. The chain joins TRBV27 to TRBJ2-7; TRBD1 aligns across 10 bases. The ends lost 5 bases at V and 5 bases at J; junction bases unmatched: 3. The CDR3 sequence is 13 residues long. CDR1 is MNHEY and CDR2 is SMNVEV in the germline V gene (reference sequence).

The CDR3 protein is CASSLQLPGELFF. CDR3 sequence (DNA): TGTGCCAGCAGCTTGCAACTGCCCGGGGAGCTGTTTTTT. This rearrangement joins TRBV5-4 to TRBJ2-2, with D uncertain. There are 13 residues in the CDR3. Trimming cost V 1 base and J 6 bases, with 7 bases left between them. Germline-derived CDR1 and CDR2 are SGHNT and YYREEE (reference sequence).

The chain uses TRBV5-4 and TRBJ2-7; 8 bases line up with TRBD2. The junction had 5 bases not matched to a gene; V was cut back by 0 bases and J by 6 bases. The CDR3 is made up of 14 amino acids. CDR1 and CDR2 (germline): SGHNT, YYREEE (reference sequence). The CDR3 reads CASSLDAGGVEQYF. Here the CDR3 DNA reads TGTGCCAGCAGCTTGGATGCGGGAGGAGTCGAGCAGTACTTC.

The chain is built from TRBV13 and TRBJ2-3, with a tentative D call TRBD1 (5 bases). V shed 0 bases and J shed 1 base, with 5 bases lying between them. The germline CDR1 and CDR2 sequences are PRHDT and FYEKMQ (reference sequence). The CDR3 totals 14 residues. The CDR3 is CASSLGQGTDTQYF. DNA for the CDR3: TGTGCCAGCAGCTTAGGACAGGGCACAGATACGCAGTATTTT. Complete variable domain (other parts from reference TRBV13 and TRBJ2-3): AAGVIQSPRHLIKEKRETATLKCYPIPRHDTVYWYQQGPGQDPQFLISFYEKMQSDKGSIPDRFSAQQFSDYHSELNMSSLELGDSALYFCASSLGQGTDTQYFGPGTRLTVL.

The chain has TRBV13 and TRBJ2-3; the match to TRBD1 covers 8 bases. This CDR3 has 13 residues. V was clipped by 7 bases and J by 3 bases; unmatched bases: 3. Germline CDR1 reads PRHDT; CDR2 reads FYEKMQ (reference sequence). CDR3 in DNA: TGTGCCAGCACAGGGGGCAGGACAGATACGCAGTATTTT. Residues: CASTGGRTDTQYF. The whole variable domain, filled in from reference TRBV13 and TRBJ2-3, reads AAGVIQSPRHLIKEKRETATLKCYPIPRHDTVYWYQQGPGQDPQFLISFYEKMQSDKGSIPDRFSAQQFSDYHSELNMSSLELGDSALYFCASTGGRTDTQYFGPGTRLTVL.

V usage is TRBV5-1 and J usage is TRBJ2-3; 10 bases are shared with TRBD2. Per germline, CDR1 SGHRS and CDR2 YFSETQ. J was trimmed by 3 bases and V by 1 base; bases with no gene match: 8. CDR3 length: 17 amino acids. The CDR3 nucleotides are TGCGCCAGCAGCTTGAGATCTAGCGGGGGAGGGACAGATACGCAGTATTTT. Amino acids: CASSLRSSGGGTDTQYF.

The chain links TRBV30 to TRBJ2-7; TRBD2 matches at 10 bases. Trimming cost V 3 bases and J 6 bases; bases outside gene matches: 14. The germline V gene encodes CDR1 GTSNPN and CDR2 SVGIG (reference sequence). The CDR3 is 16 amino acids. In DNA form, the CDR3 reads TGTGCCTGGAGATCCGCGAGCGGGAGGGCCCCTATCGAGCAGTACTTC. It specifies CAWRSASGRAPIEQYF.

The chain joins TRBV7-9 to TRBJ1-1; 10 bases are a match to TRBD1. This CDR3 contains 17 residues. Germline CDR1 SEHNR, CDR2 FQNEAQ (reference sequence). Unmatched junction bases numbered 10, after V lost 5 bases and J lost 1 base. This CDR3 reads CASSLALTGGANTEAFF. The CDR3 DNA reads as TGTGCCAGCAGCCTCGCATTGACAGGGGGCGCGAACACTGAAGCTTTCTTT.

The chain joins TRBV19 to TRBJ2-7; TRBD1 agrees at 8 bases. In germline, CDR1 is LNHDA, CDR2 SQIVND (reference sequence). The V gene end was trimmed by 3 bases and the J gene end by 5 bases; junction bases not matched to a gene: 6. The CDR3 extends over 14 amino acids. The CDR3 protein is CASSIRGTGNEQYF. In DNA form, the CDR3 reads TGTGCCAGTAGTATTCGGGGGACAGGCAACGAGCAGTACTTC.

This chain connects TRBV11-3 to TRBJ1-3; unclear D gene. CDR1 SGHNT and CDR2 YENEEA come from the germline V gene. CDR3 length: 13 amino acids. Trimming removed 1 base at V and 10 bases at J, with 11 bases between. CDR3 nucleotide sequence: TGTGCCAGCAGCTTAGGCTCCGAGCGGACCATATATTTT. The encoded protein is CASSLGSERTIYF.